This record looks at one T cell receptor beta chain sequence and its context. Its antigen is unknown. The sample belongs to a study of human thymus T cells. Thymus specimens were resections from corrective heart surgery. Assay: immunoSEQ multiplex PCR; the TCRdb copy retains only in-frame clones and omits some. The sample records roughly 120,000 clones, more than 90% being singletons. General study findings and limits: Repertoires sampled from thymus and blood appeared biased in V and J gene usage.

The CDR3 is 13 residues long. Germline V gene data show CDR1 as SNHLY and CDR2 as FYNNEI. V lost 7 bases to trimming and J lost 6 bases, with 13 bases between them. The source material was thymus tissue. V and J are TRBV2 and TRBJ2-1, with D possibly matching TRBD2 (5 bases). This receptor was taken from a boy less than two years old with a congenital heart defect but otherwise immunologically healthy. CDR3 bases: TGTGCCAGCACGGGGTTTTTTTCCAATGAGCAGTTCTTC. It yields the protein CASTGFFSNEQFF.